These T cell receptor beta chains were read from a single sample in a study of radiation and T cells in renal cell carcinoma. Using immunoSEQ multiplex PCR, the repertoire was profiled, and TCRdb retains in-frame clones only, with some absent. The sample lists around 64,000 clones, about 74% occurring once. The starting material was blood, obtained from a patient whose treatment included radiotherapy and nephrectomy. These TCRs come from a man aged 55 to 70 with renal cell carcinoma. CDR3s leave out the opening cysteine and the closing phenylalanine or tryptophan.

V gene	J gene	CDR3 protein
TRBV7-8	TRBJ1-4	ASGLGGVDEKLF
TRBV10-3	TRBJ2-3	AISESWVAGLSTDTQY
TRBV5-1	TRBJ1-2	ASSDRVHNGYT
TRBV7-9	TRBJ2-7	ASSLGRDYEQY
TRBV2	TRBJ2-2	ASSEVVINTGELF
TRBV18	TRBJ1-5	ASSPVGPVGNQPQH
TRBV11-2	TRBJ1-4	ASSDGQGEF
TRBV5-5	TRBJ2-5	ASSLSGPSRGKTQY
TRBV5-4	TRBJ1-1	ASSRPGSMNTEAF
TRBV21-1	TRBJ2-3	ASSKDQGLKSDTQY